A single sample is the source of the 22 T cell receptor beta chains below, sequenced in a study of T-cell memory formation after mild COVID-19. TCRdb fed the 5' RACE reads into MiXCR, producing one record per CDR3 protein. Among 350,000 to 500,000 distinct CDR3 sequences listed, more than 15% were seen once. Sequenced material: PBMCs or a T cell subset sorted from them (not recorded which). The receptor set was obtained from a man aged 18 to 29 who had mild COVID-19 (a few samples of this study predate the infection). Cell type and time point are not known.

This clonotype appeared a few times. This chain connects TRBV6-2 or TRBV6-3 to TRBJ2-1; D possibly corresponds to TRBD2 (5 bases). Per the germline V gene, CDR1 is MNHEY and CDR2 is SVGEGT. Trimming left V 7 bases short and J 7 bases short, with 5 bases between. The CDR3 runs 10 residues. CDR3 nucleotide sequence: TGTGCCAGCAAGCGGAATGAGCAGTTCTTC. Its translation: CASKRNEQFF.

This clonotype showed up just a few times. The chain employs TRBV24-1 and TRBJ2-1; a weak D match, TRBD2 (6 bases). Trimming shortened V by 8 bases and J by 7 bases, and 17 bases separated the two germline ends. The CDR3 spans 14 residues. Germline V gives CDR1 KGHDR, CDR2 SFDVKD. The CDR3 nucleotides are TGTGCCACCATGGCGCGGGGACTGAATAATGAGCAGTTCTTC. The encoded protein is CATMARGLNNEQFF.

This clonotype was observed many times. This chain joins TRBV6-2 or TRBV6-3 and TRBJ2-7, with a tentative D call TRBD1 (6 bases). Germline CDR1 and CDR2: MNHEY and SVGEGT. The CDR3 consists of 13 residues. V was cut by 2 bases and J by 3 bases, with 8 bases left in between. The CDR3 nucleotides are TGTGCCAGCAGTTACCGGGACAACTACGAGCAGTACTTC. It is translated as CASSYRDNYEQYF.

The chain has TRBV5-4 and TRBJ2-3; D may be TRBD2 (6 bases). This CDR3 comprises 17 residues. The germline V and J ends were trimmed by 4 bases and 0 bases, with 18 bases remaining between them. Per the germline V gene, CDR1 is SGHNT and CDR2 is YYREEE (reference sequence). The CDR3: CASSKTSSVTSTDTQYF. As DNA, the CDR3 is TGTGCCAGCAGCAAGACTAGTTCCGTCACTAGCACAGATACGCAGTATTTT.

The table lists this clonotype with a few counts. The germline gene is not matched at one end of the junction; a read error may be the cause. This sequence joins TRBV7-7 and TRBJ2-3; D is perhaps TRBD2 (5 bases). Looked up from germline, CDR1 is SSHAT and CDR2 is FNYEAQ (reference sequence). The CDR3 consists of 16 residues. In DNA form, the CDR3 reads TGTGCTAGCAGCTTAGGATCCGGGATAAGCACAGATACGCAGTATTTT. It specifies CASSLGSGISTDTQYF.

This clonotype was seen a handful of times. The chain uses TRBV11-1 and TRBJ2-5, with 7 bases lining up with TRBD1. Per the germline V gene, CDR1 is SGHAT and CDR2 is FQDESV (reference sequence). The V and J ends lost 3 bases and 4 bases, in that order; junction bases with no gene match: 8. This CDR3 has 15 amino acids. CDR3 residues: CASSFEQGWGETQYF. As DNA, the CDR3 is TGTGCCAGCAGCTTTGAACAGGGGTGGGGAGAGACCCAGTACTTC.

The chain couples TRBV6-2 or TRBV6-3 to TRBJ2-7; a possible D gene is TRBD2 (7 bases). Germline CDR1 reads MNHEY; CDR2 reads SVGEGT. V lost 6 bases to trimming and J lost 4 bases, with 13 bases between them. This CDR3 is built from 13 residues. DNA for the CDR3: TGTGCCAGCAGATTACGGGGGGCGTACGAGCAGTACTTC. It specifies CASRLRGAYEQYF.

This clonotype was found many times. The rearrangement links TRBV7-2 to TRBJ2-2, with unresolved D. V lost 5 bases and J 1 base, leaving 11 bases between the germline ends. The CDR3 is made up of 15 amino acids. Germline V gene sequence: CDR1 SGHTA, CDR2 FQGNSA. The CDR3 nucleotides read TGTGCCAGCAGCGCCCTCGGGTGGAACACCGGGGAGCTGTTTTTT. Its protein is CASSALGWNTGELFF.

This clonotype has just a few counts. The chain combines TRBV15 with TRBJ2-7, with 7 positions matching TRBD1. The germline gives CDR1 LNHNV, CDR2 YYDKDF (reference sequence). There are 15 residues in the CDR3. J was trimmed by 2 bases and V by 3 bases; bases with no gene match: 7. The CDR3 DNA reads as TGTGCCACCAGCAGCCGCGGACAGGAAACCTACGAGCAGTACGTC. It codes for CATSSRGQETYEQYV.

This chain connects TRBV10-3 to TRBJ1-2, with 7 bases matching TRBD1. After removal of 2 bases from V and 3 bases from J, the junction contained 3 bases not matched to a gene. This CDR3 has 14 residues. Germline V gene sequence: CDR1 ENHRY, CDR2 SYGVKD. In DNA, the CDR3 is TGTGCCATCAGTGAGACAGGGGAAGACTATGGCTACACCTTC. Encoded protein: CAISETGEDYGYTF.

The chain joins TRBV19 to TRBJ1-5; D uncertain. V was cut by 6 bases and J by 9 bases, with 12 bases left in between. In germline, CDR1 is LNHDA, CDR2 SQIVND (reference sequence). CDR3 length: 12 residues. This CDR3 is CASRLISGPQHF. CDR3 coding DNA: TGTGCCAGTAGGTTGATCTCTGGGCCCCAGCATTTT.

This chain connects TRBV20-1 to TRBJ1-6; D ambiguous. Germline V gives CDR1 DFQATT, CDR2 SNEGSKA (reference sequence). The V end was cut by 2 bases, the J end by 4 bases, with 15 bases between. The CDR3 spans 16 residues. The CDR3 sequence: CSARPPGGPYNSPLHF. The DNA of the CDR3 is TGCAGTGCTAGACCCCCAGGCGGACCGTATAATTCACCCCTCCACTTT.

This clonotype was observed a few times. This chain joins TRBV27 and TRBJ1-2; no firm D call. CDR3 size: 15 residues. From germline, CDR1 is MNHEY and CDR2 SMNVEV (reference sequence). The V end lost 0 bases, the J end lost 4 bases, and 12 bases lay between the germline ends. CDR3 protein: CASSLSSRGIYGYTF. The CDR3 DNA reads TGTGCCAGCAGTTTATCAAGTCGGGGAATCTATGGCTACACCTTC.

The rearrangement joins TRBV5-1 to TRBJ2-5; no firm D call. The CDR3 runs to 13 residues. Per germline, CDR1 SGHRS and CDR2 YFSETQ. The V end lost 4 bases, the J end lost 5 bases, and 12 bases lay between the germline ends. CDR3 nucleotides: TGCGCCAGCAGCGATCCGCCTGGGGAGACCCAGTACTTC. It specifies CASSDPPGETQYF.

This rearrangement joins TRBV6-5 to TRBJ2-2, with D perhaps TRBD2 (6 bases). Per the germline V gene, CDR1 is MNHEY and CDR2 is SVGAGI. The CDR3 contains 13 residues. The ends were cut back, 8 bases at V and 1 base at J, with 8 bases in the middle. CDR3 nucleotides: TGTGCCAGCGGTAGCGGGAACACCGGGGAGCTGTTTTTT. Translated: CASGSGNTGELFF.

The chain links TRBV7-2 to TRBJ1-2, with TRBD1 matching 8 bases. The junction had 8 bases not matched to a gene; V was cut back by 5 bases and J by 3 bases. Germline lookup yields CDR1 SGHTA and CDR2 FQGNSA. The CDR3 consists of 15 residues. CDR3 residues: CASSPRGQEDYGYTF. CDR3 sequence (DNA): TGTGCCAGCAGCCCGAGGGGACAGGAGGACTATGGCTACACCTTC.

In this sample, this clonotype turned up a few times. V is TRBV7-3 and J is TRBJ2-5; perhaps TRBD1 as D (6 bases). V lost 3 bases, J lost 3 bases, and 11 bases lay in between. Germline V gene sequence: CDR1 SGHTA, CDR2 FQGTGA. The CDR3 has 14 residues. The CDR3 here is CASSFRGSKETQYF. In DNA, the CDR3 is TGTGCCAGCAGCTTCAGGGGATCTAAAGAGACCCAGTACTTC.

This clonotype has more than one count but fewer than ten. The chain employs TRBV11-2 and TRBJ2-3, with TRBD2 identical over 9 bases. V was clipped by 7 bases and J by 3 bases; unmatched bases: 14. The CDR3 loop spans 17 amino acids. The germline gives CDR1 SGHAT, CDR2 FQNNGV. This CDR3 reads CASIDSPGTSITDTQYF. The DNA for the CDR3 is TGTGCCAGCATCGATTCTCCCGGGACTAGCATAACAGATACGCAGTATTTT.

The rearrangement links TRBV6-6 to TRBJ1-2; D possibly corresponds to TRBD1 (6 bases). Germline values: CDR1 MNHNY, CDR2 SVGAGI (reference sequence). V dropped 6 bases and J dropped 3 bases, with 26 bases sitting between them. The CDR3 is made up of 18 amino acids. Written as DNA, the CDR3 is TGTGCCAGCAGCCGCCACGTCATACAGACACGGACAGACTATGGCTACACCTTC. It encodes CASSRHVIQTRTDYGYTF.

This clonotype was picked up a small number of times. V is TRBV7-9 and J is TRBJ1-3; possible D gene TRBD1, 6 bases. Germline lookup yields CDR1 SEHNR and CDR2 FQNEAQ (reference sequence). V was clipped by 4 bases and J by 0 bases, with 13 bases between them. This CDR3 region has 16 residues. The CDR3 DNA is TGTGCCAGCAGCTCAGTACAGGGCTACTCTGGAAACACCATATATTTT. Its translation is CASSSVQGYSGNTIYF.

The sample holds many counts of this clonotype. The chain is built from TRBV12-3 or TRBV12-4 and TRBJ2-1; D remains ambiguous. The CDR3 is 14 amino acids. V was shortened by 2 bases and J by 6 bases, with 11 bases between the two germline ends. CDR3 region: CASSLSVLGNEQFF. The CDR3 region has the DNA TGTGCCAGCAGTTTAAGTGTCCTTGGCAATGAGCAGTTCTTC.

This chain joins TRBV9 and TRBJ2-1; 8 bases align to TRBD2. The germline V gene has CDR1 SGDLS and CDR2 YYNGEE. This CDR3 comprises 15 residues. The V gene end was trimmed by 4 bases and the J gene end by 7 bases; junction bases not matched to a gene: 10. CDR3 nucleotides: TGTGCCAGCAGCCCCTTGGGACTAGAAGGAAATGAGCAGTTCTTC. Its translation: CASSPLGLEGNEQFF. The variable domain in full, with the rest retrieved from reference TRBV9 and TRBJ2-1, is DSGVTQTPKHLITATGQRVTLRCSPRSGDLSVYWYQQSLDQGLQFLIQYYNGEERAKGNILERFSAQQFPDLHSELNLSSLELGDSALYFCASSPLGLEGNEQFFGPGTRLTVL.